This T cell receptor (beta chain) was observed in a study of PD-1 blockade in classical Hodgkin lymphoma. Data came from immunoSEQ multiplex PCR; TCRdb stores just in-frame clones and leaves some out. Counted here are around 26,000 clones, roughly 79% occurring once; the ten biggest clones make up about 18%. The CDR3 contains 13 residues. V lost 5 bases, J lost 4 bases, and 10 bases lay in between. Germline CDR1 SGHDN, CDR2 FVKESK. All trial patients relapsed after autologous stem cell transplantation. V is TRBV14 and J is TRBJ2-3; D is ambiguous. Sequencing used peripheral blood mononuclear cells (PBMCs), obtained before the second cycle of nivolumab. The TCR originated in a human donor with classical Hodgkin lymphoma. The CDR3 region has the DNA TGTGCCAGCAGCTGGGGATCACCAGATACGCAGTATTTT. Its translation is CASSWGSPDTQYF.